Given below is one T cell receptor (beta chain) in context. Its cognate antigen has yet to be identified. The record has no base qualities; no much larger clone is one base away. CDR1 and CDR2, looked up from the germline V gene (reference sequence), are SGHAT and FQDESV. The CDR3 starts with the cysteine, ends with the phenylalanine, and has 16 residues. Solely the CDR3 DNA is kept, with 48 bases framed from the first base. The germline V end is reduced by 5 bases and the J end by 2 bases; junction bases left unmatched: 6. The record originates from a study of blood T cell repertoires in COVID-19 (TCRdb year 2020). Regarding the research as a whole: Samples covering the acute and convalescent phases of COVID-19 were provided by collaborators in the United States, Italy and Spain. The sample metadata nearly always contained a de-identified subject ID, COVID-19 status, age in years and sex. Subjects who had been exposed to COVID-19, were actively infected with it, or had recovered from it provided the deeply sampled blood TCRbeta repertoires that made up the dataset. A freely available public database, intended as a resource for researchers studying the immune response to SARS-CoV-2, is where the repertoires were released. The samples were drawn from two sources: the first 160 participants of the ongoing ImmuneRACE study, and about 1,300 subjects contributed by 6 global collaborators. Where HLA class I and class II types were available, the types were taken from metadata supplied by the sample provider, not from assay-based typing. The material from the prospective study consisted of cDNA or gDNA derived from T cells, B-cell-depleted T cells, or PBMCs. General conclusions and limits of the study: How much clinical and demographic metadata was included differed by source and by participant, and the metadata was provided uncurated.

The immunoSEQ Assay, a bias-controlled multiplex PCR, was used to amplify TCRbeta CDR3 regions from genomic DNA. From the authors' description of their analysis: Within the assay, amplification of reference gene primers was used to estimate how many nucleated cells each sample contained. To quantify the absolute abundance of each unique TCRbeta CDR3 rearrangement, sequence reads were collapsed and filtered. Productive Simpson clonality was computed per sample as the square root of Simpson's diversity index over productive rearrangements. This is the immuneACCESS table as TCRdb keeps it, with only in-frame sequences that have V and J called. A part of the clones is gone; compared with another copy, unresolved V genes explain less than half, and the rest is unexplained. The V and J calls and clone size are taken from that table; D and trimming were inferred from the DNA. The sample data list about 90,000 clones, and 75% to 90% of these were observed just once. The ten largest make up about 12% of the sample.

The collaborating institutions used their own protocols to collect whole blood in K2EDTA tubes. For TCRbeta analysis, collaborators shipped samples as frozen whole blood, isolated PBMCs, or DNA extracted from either of those sample types. The V gene is TRBV11-1 and the J gene is TRBJ2-3; 11 central nucleotides agree with TRBD1. What was sequenced was peripheral blood. The clonotype was recovered from a human donor in a cohort sampled during active COVID-19. The CDR3 here reads CASSTRDRGNTDTQYF. The DNA sequence reads TGTGCCAGCAGCACCCGGGACAGGGGGAACACAGATACGCAGTATTTT.